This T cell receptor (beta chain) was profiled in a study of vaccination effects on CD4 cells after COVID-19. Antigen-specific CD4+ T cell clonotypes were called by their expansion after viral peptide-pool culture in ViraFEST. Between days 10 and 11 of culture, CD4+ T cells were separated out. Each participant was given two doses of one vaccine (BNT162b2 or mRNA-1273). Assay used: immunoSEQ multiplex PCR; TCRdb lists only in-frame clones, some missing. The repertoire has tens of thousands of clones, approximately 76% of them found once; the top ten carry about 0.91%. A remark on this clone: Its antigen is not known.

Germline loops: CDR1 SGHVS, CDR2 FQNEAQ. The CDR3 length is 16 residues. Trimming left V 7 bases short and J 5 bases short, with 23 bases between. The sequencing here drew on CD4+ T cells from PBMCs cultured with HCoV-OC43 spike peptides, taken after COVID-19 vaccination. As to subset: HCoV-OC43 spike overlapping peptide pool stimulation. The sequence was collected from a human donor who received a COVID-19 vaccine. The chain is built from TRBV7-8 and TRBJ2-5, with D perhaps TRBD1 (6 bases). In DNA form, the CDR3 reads TGTGCCAGCACCCTAACCCAAGCAGGGGTGGGGGAGACCCAGTACTTC. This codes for CASTLTQAGVGETQYF.